The source of this T cell receptor beta chain is a study of blood T cell repertoires in COVID-19. This clone was found once. The repertoire was sequenced with immunoSEQ multiplex PCR; TCRdb's copy has only in-frame clones and lacks some. Counted here are roughly 120,000 clones, roughly 81% occurring once; the ten biggest clones make up approximately 1.5%. V was trimmed by 4 bases and J by 0 bases, leaving 15 bases between them. The CDR3 contains 16 residues. Germline V gene sequence: CDR1 LGHDT, CDR2 YNNKEL (reference sequence). Sequenced: peripheral blood. This receptor was taken from a man aged 40-55 years with acute or convalescent COVID-19. The chain recombines TRBV3-1 (or the pseudogene TRBV3-2) with TRBJ2-5; possible D gene TRBD2, 6 bases. CDR3: CASSLWIGGDQETQYF. The CDR3 DNA follows: TGTGCCAGCAGCCTTTGGATCGGGGGAGACCAAGAGACCCAGTACTTC.